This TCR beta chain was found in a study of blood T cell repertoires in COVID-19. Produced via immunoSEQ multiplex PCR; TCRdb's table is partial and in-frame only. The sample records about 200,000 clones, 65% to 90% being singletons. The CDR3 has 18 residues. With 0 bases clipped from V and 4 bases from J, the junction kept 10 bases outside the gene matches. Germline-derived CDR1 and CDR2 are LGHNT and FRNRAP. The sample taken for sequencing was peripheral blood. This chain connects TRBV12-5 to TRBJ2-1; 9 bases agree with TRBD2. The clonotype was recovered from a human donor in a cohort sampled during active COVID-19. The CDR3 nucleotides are TGTGCTAGTGGTTTGGTATCGGCGGGAGGGCCTCTATACAATGAGCAGTTCTTC. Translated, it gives CASGLVSAGGPLYNEQFF.